This entry concerns a single T cell receptor beta chain. Per the authors' pipeline: Nucleated cell number was recorded as an estimate derived from reference gene primer amplification. Sequenced by immunoSEQ multiplex PCR; TCRdb stores in-frame clones only, minus some. V, J and clone size were drawn from that table, and D and trimming were deduced from the DNA. Here the sample spans roughly 230,000 clones, 83% being singletons. Germline V lookup: CDR1 MGHRA, CDR2 YSYEKL. The junction had 9 bases not matched to a gene; V was cut back by 3 bases and J by 1 base. The CDR3 covers 18 residues. These data are taken from a study of blood T cell repertoires in COVID-19. Study-wide background: There were acute and convalescent COVID-19 samples, and they came from the United States, Italy and Spain. In each case, the material was cDNA or gDNA derived from T cells, B-cell-depleted T cells, or PBMCs.

The sample was peripheral blood. V usage is TRBV4-1 and J usage is TRBJ2-3; 11 bases fit TRBD2. The clonotype was recovered from a man between 40 and 49 years old with active or convalescent COVID-19. CDR3 loop: CASSHGTSGPSRTDTQYF. CDR3 sequence (DNA): TGCGCCAGCAGCCACGGGACTAGCGGACCGTCTCGCACAGATACGCAGTATTTT.